This TCR beta chain was sequenced in a study of cytomegalovirus exposure and HLA in healthy donors. Study observations and caveats: A further, later analysis showed that HLA-associated TCR beta chains (compared with equally common others) were more clonally expanded.

Notes on this clone: Its antigen remains unknown.

Trimming shortened V by 7 bases and J by 0 bases, and 13 bases separated the two germline ends. The CDR3 covers 14 residues. Per the germline V gene, CDR1 is MGHDK and CDR2 is SYGVNS. Primers included in the PCR were 60 Vbeta and 13 Jbeta primers. The protocol was immunoSEQ multiplex PCR, while the TCRdb copy is restricted to in-frame clones and leaves out a portion. This table has 150,000 to 180,000 clones, around 75% appearing once. Donors showed nominal health when sampled, although they likely had unrecorded immune exposures. Input material: PBMCs. V usage is TRBV25-1 and J usage is TRBJ2-7, with D possibly matching TRBD2 (6 bases). The clonotype comes from a man younger than 40 in good health and CMV-seropositive. The CDR3 DNA follows: TGTGCCAGCACCCGGGGGACCAACTCCTACGAGCAGTACTTC. This sequence encodes CASTRGTNSYEQYF.